This T cell receptor (beta chain) was sequenced for a study of regulatory T cells in long-lasting Graves disease (dated by TCRdb to about 2021). Some background on the complete study: Antithyroid drugs had been taken for less than 3 months by newly diagnosed Graves' disease patients. Patients with persistent Graves' disease were compared with patients with newly diagnosed Graves' disease using TCR sequencing and RNA sequencing of peripheral blood. The study was registered as a clinical trial and conducted in China. A total of 35 or so samples underwent TCR sequencing: approximately 13 from persistent and roughly 20 from newly diagnosed Graves' disease patients. The paper as a whole reports these results and caveats: Preferential use of TRBV28, TRBJ1-2 and TRBJ2-5 was observed in persistent disease, whereas TRBV20-1 and TRBJ2-1 were favored in newly diagnosed disease. Only peripheral blood was studied, because thyroid tissue, the primary lesion, was inaccessible. As a limitation, the authors acknowledged that the small sample size may reduce accuracy. Sequencing and analysis were limited to the TCR beta chain. Compared with newly diagnosed patients, persistent Graves' disease patients had lower TCR Shannon entropy and fewer highly expanded clones, which suggests clonal expansion. Patients with persistent disease shared more public clonotypes (fewer than 3,000) than newly diagnosed patients did (more than 900).

The germline V gene yields LGHNA for CDR1 and YNFKEQ for CDR2. V lost 0 bases and J lost 11 bases, and the count of bases not matched to a germline gene is 9. Spanning cysteine to phenylalanine, the CDR3 consists of 16 amino acids. The entry retains the CDR3 DNA only, 48 bases that are in frame from base 1. The method was multiplex PCR. The reads were generated on an Illumina HiSeq 4000. TCR beta libraries were built with iRepertoire HTBI primers and Arm-PCR amplification of CDR3 regions. Before sequencing, the PCR products underwent gel purification. Processing in the source paper ran as follows. Across samples, 62 TRBV and 13 to 15 TRBJ segments were identified and used for gene usage analysis of CDR3 amino acid clonotypes. COPE and FqMerger were used to merge filtered high-quality paired reads into contigs. BLAST was used to align contigs to the IMGT TRBV, TRBD and TRBJ reference genes, and CDR3 was defined following IMGT. Any clonotype with a frequency above 0.1% was classified as a highly expanded clone. Repertoire diversity was measured by Shannon entropy, and V-J evenness by the Gini coefficient. Public clonotypes were defined as clonotypes shared by more than one individual. TCRdb reanalyzed the raw reads on its own, using fastp at Q25 for trimming and MiXCR for clone calling, and kept in-frame beta chains. A single entry per CDR3 protein holds the most common genes and DNA from its merged rows. The V and J calls were determined by TCRdb, not by the authors. The sample yields around 400,000 distinct CDR3 sequences; 15% to 18% were counted once. The ten largest clones take up about 20% of the sample.

This clonotype was observed at least ten times. Its antigen target is currently unknown. Per-base qualities were not stored, and no clone one base away is much larger. The time point label on this specimen signifies: newly diagnosed GD, antithyroid drugs for less than 3 months. For both TCR sequencing and RNA sequencing, RNA was extracted from PBMCs in TRIzol. The diagnosis of Graves' disease followed American Thyroid Association guidelines. Patients for the study were recruited at an endocrinology department in Xi'an, China. From each patient, about 9.7 milliliters of peripheral blood was collected into an EDTA anticoagulant tube. Ficoll Paque Plus density gradient separation was used to isolate PBMCs, and no additional T cell sorting was done. An Agilent 2100 Bioanalyzer and agarose gel were used to check RNA quality, and a NanoDrop 2000 was used to measure RNA concentration.

Specimen: peripheral blood mononuclear cells (PBMCs), collected at new diagnosis, from a patient treated with antithyroid drugs. The chain uses TRBV4-2 and TRBJ2-1, with 11 junctional bases fitting TRBD2. The TCR originated in a female donor with Graves disease. The CDR3 protein is CASSQDRGSGGAKQFF. The DNA reads TGTGCCAGCAGCCAAGATCGTGGTAGCGGGGGGGCTAAGCAGTTCTTC.